A single TCR beta chain is shown here with its context. The protocol was immunoSEQ multiplex PCR, while the TCRdb copy is restricted to in-frame clones and leaves out a portion. Found here are some 68,000 clones, approximately 83% of them singletons; the top ten hold about 1.5%. Autoimmune disease history or systemic immunosuppression led to patients being barred. This entry comes from a study of OX40 agonist ivuxolimab in advanced cancers. Study context: Six ivuxolimab dose levels, 0.01 to 10 mg/kg, were given intravenously every 2 weeks.

The sequence derives from an adult with an advanced solid tumor such as melanoma, head and neck, liver or kidney cancer. The material was CD4+ or CD8+ T cells sorted from blood, obtained in a trial of the OX40 agonist ivuxolimab.

The CDR3 region has the DNA TGTGCCAGCAGCGCCCGGACAGTCGAAAAACTGTTTTTT. This sequence encodes CASSARTVEKLFF. The chain combines TRBV5-6 with TRBJ1-4; TRBD1 might be the D (6 bases). The germline V gene encodes CDR1 SGHDT and CDR2 YYEEEE. V was trimmed by 4 bases and J by 8 bases, leaving 12 bases between them. This CDR3 is built from 13 residues. The full variable domain, rest sourced from reference TRBV5-6 and TRBJ1-4, is DAGVTQSPTHLIKTRGQQVTLRCSPKSGHDTVSWYQQALGQGPQFIFQYYEEEERQRGNFPDRFSGHQFPNYSSELNVNALLLGDSALYLCASSARTVEKLFFGSGTQLSVL.